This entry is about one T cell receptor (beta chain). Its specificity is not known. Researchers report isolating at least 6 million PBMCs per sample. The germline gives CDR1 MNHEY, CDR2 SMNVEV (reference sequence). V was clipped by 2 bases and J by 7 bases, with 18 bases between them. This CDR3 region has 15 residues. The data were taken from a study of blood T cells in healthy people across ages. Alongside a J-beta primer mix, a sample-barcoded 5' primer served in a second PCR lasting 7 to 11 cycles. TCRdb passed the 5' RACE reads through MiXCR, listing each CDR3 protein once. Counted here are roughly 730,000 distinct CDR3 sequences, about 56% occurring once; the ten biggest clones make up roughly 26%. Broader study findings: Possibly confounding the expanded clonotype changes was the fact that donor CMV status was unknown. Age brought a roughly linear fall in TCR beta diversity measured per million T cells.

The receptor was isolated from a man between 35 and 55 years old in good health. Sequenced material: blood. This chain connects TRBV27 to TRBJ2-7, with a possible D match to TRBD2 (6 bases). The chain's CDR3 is CASSLNLGGAGEQYF. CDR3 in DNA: TGTGCCAGCAGTTTAAATCTCGGGGGAGCGGGTGAGCAGTACTTC.